These T cell receptor beta chains were read from a single sample in a study of long-term antiretroviral therapy in people with HIV. Profiling relied on immunoSEQ multiplex PCR, and the TCRdb table lists in-frame clones only, not all of them. The sample shows approximately 22,000 clones, around 80% of them seen only once. Sequences were derived from unsorted PBMCs, sampled 0.1 years before starting antiretroviral therapy. All receptors derive from a man in his late teens or twenties with HIV. Each CDR3 is given with its conserved first and last residue. Each record gives: V gene, J gene, D gene, clone size, CDR3 DNA, CDR3 protein. The D gene is left open where the match is weak. Where a row states a size, it is once, few, many or the class of an expanded clone; other rows omit it.

>TRBV28|TRBJ2-5|TRBD2|medium-sized
TGTGCCAGCAGTTTATGGCTGGGACTAGCTGTAGAGACCCAGTACTTC
CASSLWLGLAVETQYF
>TRBV15|TRBJ2-3|TRBD2|-
TGTGCCACCAGCAATTGGCGGGGGGGTGCAGATACGCAGTATTTT
CATSNWRGGADTQYF
>TRBV7-6|TRBJ1-1|-|-
TGTGCCAGCAGCCCGACCTTGGGGACTGAAGCTTTCTTT
CASSPTLGTEAFF
>TRBV6-1|TRBJ1-5|-|few
TGTGCCAGCAACCTTCATACAGAGAATCAGCCCCAGCATTTT
CASNLHTENQPQHF
>TRBV13|TRBJ2-7|TRBD2|-
TGTGCCAGCAGCTCTCGGCTAGCGGGGGAATACGAGCAGTACTTC
CASSSRLAGEYEQYF
>TRBV25-1|TRBJ1-2|-|-
TGTGCCAGCAGTATAGGGTATTCGGACTATGGCTACACCTTC
CASSIGYSDYGYTF
>TRBV11-2|TRBJ2-3|TRBD2|-
TGTGCCAGCAGCCCGGGTAGCGGGGGCCCTGGGGATACGCAGTATTTT
CASSPGSGGPGDTQYF
>TRBV4-1|TRBJ2-2|TRBD2|-
TGCGCCAGCAGCCCCCTTTACCGCGGGAGTGGAGGGGCGGGGGAGCTGTTTTTT
CASSPLYRGSGGAGELFF
>TRBV25-1|TRBJ1-3|-|-
TGTGCCAGCAGAGCCACCGGGGGTTTCTCTGGAAACACCATATATTTT
CASRATGGFSGNTIYF
>TRBV18|TRBJ1-6|-|-
TGTGCCAGCTCAGGACTTGGCCGTAACTATAATTCACCCCTCCACTTT
CASSGLGRNYNSPLHF
>TRBV15|TRBJ1-5|TRBD1|-
TGTGCCACCAGCAGATGGACAGGGTTTGAGCCCCAGCATTTT
CATSRWTGFEPQHF
>TRBV4-2|TRBJ2-5|TRBD2|once
TGTGCCAGCAGCCAAGATTGGGACTACACTACGGCCCAGTACTTC
CASSQDWDYTTAQYF
>TRBV5-1|TRBJ1-1|TRBD1|-
TGCGCCAGCACCCCGGGACAGCTGAACACTGAAGCTTTCTTT
CASTPGQLNTEAFF
>TRBV30|TRBJ2-3|-|-
TGTGCCTGGAGTGTACTGAGGGACACAGATACGCAGTATTTT
CAWSVLRDTDTQYF
>TRBV29-1|TRBJ2-2|TRBD1|-
TGCAGCGCAGAGAGACCCGACAGGGGGCGGGTAACCGGGGAGCTGTTTTTT
CSAERPDRGRVTGELFF
>TRBV19|TRBJ2-3|TRBD2|-
TGTGCCAGTAGTATAGTTTGGGCTAGCGGGGAGGAAGATACGCAGTATTTT
CASSIVWASGEEDTQYF
>TRBV7-9|TRBJ2-1|TRBD2|-
TGTGCCAGCAGTCCCGGGGGGGCTCTCAATGAGCAGTTCTTC
CASSPGGALNEQFF
>TRBV5-5|TRBJ2-3|-|-
TGTGCCAGCAGCTTGGGAGGCGGGAGCACAGATACGCAGTATTTT
CASSLGGGSTDTQYF
>TRBV19|TRBJ2-3|-|-
TGTGCCACTTATAGCGGCTACAGCACAGATACGCAGTATTTT
CATYSGYSTDTQYF
>TRBV6-6|TRBJ2-7|-|-
TGTGCCAGCAGACCGCAAAACTACGAGCAGTACTTC
CASRPQNYEQYF
>TRBV6-5|TRBJ2-7|-|-
TGTGCCAGGACCACGGCTTGGGAGCAGTACTTC
CARTTAWEQYF
>TRBV7-7|TRBJ2-5|-|-
TGTGCTAGCAGCTTAGGTCCCAAGATCCAAGGGGGGACCCAGTACTTC
CASSLGPKIQGGTQYF
>TRBV5-4|TRBJ1-2|TRBD1|once
TGTGCCAGCAGCTTGGCCGGGACAGGGGGCGCGGGCTACACCTTC
CASSLAGTGGAGYTF